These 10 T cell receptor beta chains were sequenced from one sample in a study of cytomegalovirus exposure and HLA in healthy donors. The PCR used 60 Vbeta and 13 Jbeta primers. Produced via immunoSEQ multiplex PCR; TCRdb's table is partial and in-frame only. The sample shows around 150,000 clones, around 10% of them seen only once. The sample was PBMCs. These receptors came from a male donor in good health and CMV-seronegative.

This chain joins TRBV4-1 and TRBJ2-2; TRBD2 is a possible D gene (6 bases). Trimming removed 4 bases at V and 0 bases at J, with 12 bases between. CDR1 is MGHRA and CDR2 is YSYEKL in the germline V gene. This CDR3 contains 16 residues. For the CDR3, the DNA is TGCGCCAGCAGCCGCCTGGGACTTCCGAACACCGGGGAGCTGTTTTTT. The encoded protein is CASSRLGLPNTGELFF.

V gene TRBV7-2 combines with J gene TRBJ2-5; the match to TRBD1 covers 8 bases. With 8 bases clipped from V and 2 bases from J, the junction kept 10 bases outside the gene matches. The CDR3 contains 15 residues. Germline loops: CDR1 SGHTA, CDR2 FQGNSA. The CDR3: CASATDRGAQETQYF. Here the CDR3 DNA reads TGTGCCAGCGCGACCGACAGGGGCGCTCAAGAGACCCAGTACTTC. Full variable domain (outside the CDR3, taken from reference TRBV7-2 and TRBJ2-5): GAGVSQSPSNKVTEKGKDVELRCDPISGHTALYWYRQSLGQGLEFLIYFQGNSAPDKSGLPSDRFSAERTGGSVSTLTIQRTQQEDSAVYLCASATDRGAQETQYFGPGTRLLVL.

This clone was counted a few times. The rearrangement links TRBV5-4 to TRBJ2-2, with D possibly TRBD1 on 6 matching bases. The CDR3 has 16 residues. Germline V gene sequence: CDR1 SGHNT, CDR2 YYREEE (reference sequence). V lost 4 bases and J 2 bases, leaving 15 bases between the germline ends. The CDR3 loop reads CASSHPDRTNTGELFF. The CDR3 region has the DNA TGTGCCAGCAGCCACCCCGACAGGACCAACACCGGGGAGCTGTTTTTT.

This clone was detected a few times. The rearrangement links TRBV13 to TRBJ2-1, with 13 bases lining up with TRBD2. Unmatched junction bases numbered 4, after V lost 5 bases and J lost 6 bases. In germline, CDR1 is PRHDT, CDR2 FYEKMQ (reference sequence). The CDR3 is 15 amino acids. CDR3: CASSKTSGRINEQFF. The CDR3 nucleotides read TGTGCCAGCAGCAAGACTAGCGGGAGGATCAATGAGCAGTTCTTC.

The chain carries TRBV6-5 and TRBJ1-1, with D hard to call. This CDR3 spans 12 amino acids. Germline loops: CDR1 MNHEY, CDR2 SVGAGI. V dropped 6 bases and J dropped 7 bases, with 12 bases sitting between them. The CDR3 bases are TGTGCCAGCAGGCTCCTAGTAGGTGAAGCTTTCTTT. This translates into CASRLLVGEAFF.

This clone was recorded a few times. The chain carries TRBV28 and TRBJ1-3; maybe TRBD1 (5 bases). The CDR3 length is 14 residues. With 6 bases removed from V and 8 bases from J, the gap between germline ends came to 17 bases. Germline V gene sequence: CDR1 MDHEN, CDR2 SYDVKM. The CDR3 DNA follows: TGTGCCAGCAGCCCGACAGCCTTGGTACACACCATATATTTT. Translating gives CASSPTALVHTIYF.

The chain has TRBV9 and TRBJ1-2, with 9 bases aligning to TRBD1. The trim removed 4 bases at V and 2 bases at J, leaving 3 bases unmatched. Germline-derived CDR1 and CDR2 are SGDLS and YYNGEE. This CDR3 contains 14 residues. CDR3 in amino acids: CASSPGTGNYGYTF. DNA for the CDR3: TGTGCCAGCAGCCCGGGGACAGGGAACTATGGCTACACCTTC. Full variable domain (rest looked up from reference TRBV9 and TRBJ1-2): DSGVTQTPKHLITATGQRVTLRCSPRSGDLSVYWYQQSLDQGLQFLIQYYNGEERAKGNILERFSAQQFPDLHSELNLSSLELGDSALYFCASSPGTGNYGYTFGSGTRLTVV.

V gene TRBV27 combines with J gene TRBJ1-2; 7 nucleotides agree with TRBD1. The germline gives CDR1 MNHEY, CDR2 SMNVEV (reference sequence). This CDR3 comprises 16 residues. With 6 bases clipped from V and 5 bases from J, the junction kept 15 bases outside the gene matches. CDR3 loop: CASRSDTQGVGYGYTF. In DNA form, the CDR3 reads TGTGCCAGCAGATCCGATACCCAGGGGGTAGGGTATGGCTACACCTTC.

The CDR3, as DNA: TGTGCCAGCAGCTTCCCGAATGAAAAACTGTTTTTT. Its translation is CASSFPNEKLFF. J is TRBJ1-4 and V is TRBV7-2; D gene uncertain. V lost 3 bases and J 5 bases, leaving 4 bases between the germline ends. Germline CDR1 is SGHTA and CDR2 is FQGNSA. This CDR3 has 12 residues.

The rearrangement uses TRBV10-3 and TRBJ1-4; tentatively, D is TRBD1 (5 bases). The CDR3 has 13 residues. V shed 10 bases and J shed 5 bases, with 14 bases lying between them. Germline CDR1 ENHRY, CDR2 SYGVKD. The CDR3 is CATGRGLNEKLFF. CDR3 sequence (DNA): TGTGCCACAGGGAGGGGCTTAAATGAAAAACTGTTTTTT.